This T cell receptor beta chain appears in the sequencing data of a study of blood T cell repertoires in COVID-19. For the study at large: Acute and convalescent COVID-19 samples came from the United States, Italy and Spain. Nucleic acid was either cDNA or gDNA, and it came from T cells, B-cell-depleted T cells, or PBMCs.

Authors' analysis steps: Reference gene primer amplification in the assay estimated nucleated cell counts. Assay used: immunoSEQ multiplex PCR; TCRdb lists only in-frame clones, some missing. V and J calls and clone size are given by that table; D and trimming were obtained from the DNA. The repertoire consists of 75,000 to 90,000 clones, with about nine tenths occurring once and the leading ten covering more than 0.85%. Trimming at V came to 3 bases and at J to 0 bases, leaving 3 bases not matched to a gene. The germline V gene has CDR1 SGHDT and CDR2 YYEEEE. The CDR3 covers 17 residues. The rearrangement links TRBV5-6 to TRBJ2-7; 16 nucleotides match TRBD2. The clonotype comes from a woman aged 45-59 years in a cohort sampled during active COVID-19. Sequencing used peripheral blood. The CDR3 sequence is CASSSGLAGGYSYEQYF. CDR3 DNA: TGTGCCAGCAGCTCGGGACTAGCGGGAGGGTACTCCTACGAGCAGTACTTC.